Listed below are T cell receptor beta chains from one sample, sequenced in a study of human T cells and chemical hapten exposure. TCRdb independently ran MiXCR on the RACE reads; one entry per CDR3 protein. The repertoire holds about 400,000 distinct CDR3 sequences, with about 6.3% as singletons. The source was whole blood, collected in connection with sensitization to the hapten diphenylcyclopropenone (DPC). The receptors shown here come from a woman younger than 35 with alopecia areata. Some clones in this sample may be carry-over from other donors' samples. The CDR3 runs from the conserved cysteine through the conserved F or W. The D gene is left open where the match is weak. Size values are once, few and many counts, or a class for expanded clones, and some rows have none.

>-|TRBJ2-6|TRBV7-9|TRBD2
CASSPAGRSVSGANVLTF
TGTGCCAGCAGCCCAGCGGGACGGTCTGTCTCTGGGGCCAACGTCCTGACTTTC
>many|TRBJ1-6|TRBV5-1|-
CASSEGQLNSPLHF
TGCGCCAGCAGCGAAGGACAGCTAAATTCACCCCTCCACTTT
>many|TRBJ2-7|TRBV4-3|-
CASSQDRRSYEQYF
TGCGCCAGCAGCCAAGATAGGCGTTCGTACGAGCAGTACTTC
>-|TRBJ1-1|TRBV7-9|-
CASSSGQRLNTEAFF
TGTGCCAGCAGCTCTGGACAGCGTTTGAACACTGAAGCTTTCTTT
>-|TRBJ2-3|TRBV7-9|TRBD2
CASSLRLRGGTDTQYF
TGTGCCAGCAGCTTACGTCTCCGGGGGGGCACAGATACGCAGTATTTT
>-|TRBJ2-5|TRBV20-1|-
CSARTGEGAETQYF
TGCAGTGCTAGGACAGGGGAGGGCGCCGAGACCCAGTACTTC
>-|TRBJ1-6|TRBV20-1|-
CSARVGRPNSPLHF
TGCAGTGCTAGAGTCGGGAGACCGAATTCACCCCTCCACTTT
>few|TRBJ2-6|TRBV9|TRBD1
CASSARPTGAGANVLTF
TGTGCCAGCAGCGCGAGACCGACAGGGGCTGGGGCCAACGTCCTGACTTTC
>many|TRBJ1-4|TRBV5-1|-
CASSLDQNEKLFF
TGCGCCAGCAGCTTAGACCAAAATGAAAAACTGTTTTTT
>many|TRBJ1-5|TRBV27|-
CATSLEPRINQPQHF
TGTGCCACCTCCCTCGAACCCCGAATCAATCAGCCCCAGCATTTT
>many|TRBJ1-6|TRBV7-3|TRBD1
CASSQGQGNNSPLHF
TGTGCCAGCAGCCAAGGACAGGGCAATAATTCACCCCTCCACTTT
>-|TRBJ1-2|TRBV3-1|-
CASSQATDYGYTF
TGTGCCAGCAGCCAAGCGACAGACTATGGCTACACCTTC
>-|TRBJ2-1|TRBV28|-
CASRKGDWSYNEQFF
TGTGCCAGCAGGAAGGGGGACTGGTCCTACAATGAGCAGTTCTTC
>many|TRBJ1-1|TRBV3-1|-
CASSQVQTGTEAFF
TGTGCCAGCAGCCAGGTACAAACGGGCACTGAAGCTTTCTTT
>-|TRBJ2-1|TRBV4-2|TRBD1
CASSPGQGARYNEQFF
TGTGCCAGCAGCCCTGGCCAGGGGGCTAGGTACAATGAGCAGTTCTTC
>few|TRBJ2-7|TRBV12-3/TRBV12-4|TRBD2
CASTWGGAYEQYF
TGTGCCAGCACCTGGGGGGGAGCCTACGAGCAGTACTTC
>many|TRBJ1-5|TRBV11-2|-
CASSLVGRYSNQPQHF
TGTGCCAGCAGCTTAGTGGGGAGATATAGCAATCAGCCCCAGCATTTT
>-|TRBJ2-3|TRBV28|TRBD2
CASSSPGTSGDDTQYF
TGTGCCAGCAGTTCCCCCGGGACTAGCGGGGATGATACGCAGTATTTT
>few|TRBJ2-7|TRBV19|-
CASSENSLYEQYF
TGTGCCAGTAGTGAAAACAGTCTTTACGAGCAGTACTTC
>many|TRBJ1-1|TRBV11-2|-
CASSLYWTASTEAFF
TGTGCCAGCAGCCTGTACTGGACAGCGAGCACTGAAGCTTTCTTT
>-|TRBJ2-1|TRBV2|TRBD2
CASSETGLAGVGSYNEQFF
TGTGCCAGCAGTGAAACGGGGCTAGCGGGGGTAGGCTCCTACAATGAGCAGTTCTTC
>-|TRBJ2-3|TRBV3-1|-
CASSQDLIQGPDTQYF
TGTGCCAGCAGCCAAGATCTGATCCAGGGCCCAGATACGCAGTATTTT
>-|TRBJ2-3|TRBV7-2|-
CASSLRVRGPPPDTQYF
TGTGCCAGCAGCTTAAGGGTCAGAGGGCCCCCTCCAGATACGCAGTATTTT
>-|TRBJ2-3|TRBV12-3/TRBV12-4|TRBD2
CASSFRERGTQYF
TGTGCCAGCAGTTTCCGTGAGCGGGGTACGCAGTATTTT
>many|TRBJ1-6|TRBV7-9|-
CASSFFTGNGSPLHF
TGTGCCAGCAGCTTCTTTACGGGGAATGGGTCACCCCTCCACTTT
>few|TRBJ2-3|TRBV6-2/TRBV6-3|TRBD2
CASIKRGGPADTQYF
TGTGCCAGCATAAAGCGGGGGGGGCCTGCAGATACGCAGTATTTT
>-|TRBJ2-1|TRBV20-1|TRBD2
CSARPPGLAFTEQFF
TGCAGTGCTCGACCACCGGGACTAGCGTTTACTGAGCAGTTCTTC
>many|TRBJ1-1|TRBV6-5|-
CASAGMNTEAFF
TGTGCCAGCGCGGGGATGAACACTGAAGCTTTCTTT
>few|TRBJ2-2|TRBV2|-
CASRPTRNTGELFF
TGTGCCAGCAGGCCGACAAGGAACACCGGGGAGCTGTTTTTT
>-|TRBJ1-5|TRBV13|-
CASSLGGGYERQPQHF
TGTGCCAGCAGCTTAGGTGGCGGCTATGAGCGTCAGCCCCAGCATTTT
>many|TRBJ1-5|TRBV6-4|-
CASSVMGGPNQPQHF
TGTGCCAGCAGTGTGATGGGGGGCCCCAATCAGCCCCAGCATTTT
>-|TRBJ2-3|TRBV6-2/TRBV6-3|-
CASSYSTGEVTDTQYF
TGTGCCAGCAGTTACTCGACGGGGGAGGTCACAGATACGCAGTATTTT
>few|TRBJ2-3|TRBV20-1|-
CSASPARDTRQYF
TGCAGTGCTAGTCCCGCGAGGGACACTAGGCAGTATTTT
>few|TRBJ2-1|TRBV12-3/TRBV12-4|-
CASSSGDEQFF
TGTGCCAGCAGTTCCGGGGATGAGCAGTTCTTC
>many|TRBJ1-3|TRBV14|-
CASSQDFWGAPGNTIYF
TGTGCCAGCAGCCAAGACTTCTGGGGGGCTCCTGGAAACACCATATATTTT
>-|TRBJ2-5|TRBV7-3|-
CASSLGGAGGYETQYF
TGTGCCAGCAGCTTGGGTGGAGCGGGCGGATACGAGACCCAGTACTTC
>many|TRBJ1-1|TRBV4-2|TRBD1
CASSQDRDRGRIEAFF
TGTGCCAGCAGCCAAGATAGGGACAGGGGACGGATTGAAGCTTTCTTT
>few|TRBJ1-1|TRBV28|TRBD1
CASSVIRGYYTEAFF
TGTGCCAGCAGTGTAATCAGGGGGTATTACACTGAAGCTTTCTTT
>many|TRBJ1-2|TRBV4-2|TRBD1
CASSQDRTGLGYTF
TGTGCCAGCAGCCAAGATCGGACAGGGCTAGGCTACACCTTC
>many|TRBJ2-7|TRBV29-1|TRBD1
CSVQDRGLSYEQYF
TGCAGCGTCCAGGACAGGGGGCTATCCTACGAGCAGTACTTC
>many|TRBJ1-2|TRBV5-1|-
CASSLSDSFYGYTF
TGCGCCAGCAGCTTGAGCGATTCCTTCTATGGCTACACCTTC
>-|TRBJ1-2|TRBV14|-
CASSQVVLDGYTF
TGTGCCAGCAGCCAAGTAGTCCTTGATGGCTACACCTTC
>many|TRBJ1-1|TRBV12-3/TRBV12-4|-
CASSFRRATEAFF
TGTGCCAGCAGTTTTCGGCGGGCCACTGAAGCTTTCTTT
>many|TRBJ2-3|TRBV6-6|TRBD1
CASSPDRESTDTQYF
TGTGCCAGCAGTCCGGACAGGGAAAGCACAGATACGCAGTATTTT
>many|TRBJ2-5|TRBV11-1|-
CASSLREETQYF
TGTGCCAGCAGCTTAAGGGAAGAGACCCAGTACTTC
>many|TRBJ1-1|TRBV5-6|-
CASSLGTWTEMNTEAFF
TGTGCCAGCAGCTTGGGGACGTGGACAGAGATGAACACTGAAGCTTTCTTT
>many|TRBJ1-1|TRBV12-3/TRBV12-4|TRBD1
CASSHTGTGKTEAFF
TGTGCCAGCAGCCACACCGGGACAGGGAAAACTGAAGCTTTCTTT
>-|TRBJ2-3|TRBV11-2|-
CASSLSVVGADTQYF
TGTGCCAGCAGCTTATCCGTCGTCGGGGCAGATACGCAGTATTTT
>-|TRBJ1-3|TRBV7-2|-
CASSSQPPAIYF
TGTGCCAGCAGCTCACAGCCCCCGGCCATATATTTT